This T cell receptor (beta chain) is from a study of tumor-infiltrating lymphocytes in primary liver carcinoma. Notes on this clonotype: One junction end does not reproduce the germline sequence, and a read error may be involved.

Unsorted bulk tissue (roughly 20-31 mg) underwent RNA and DNA co-extraction. Researchers generated TCR beta cDNA from about 450 ng of total RNA, relying on a constant-region primer. Slightly modified ARM-PCR, run as three nested multiplex PCR rounds, produced the TCR beta libraries. The study ran its first two PCR rounds for nine to ten cycles each, using TRBV1-TRBV30 forward primers and a C-beta reverse primer. TCRdb analysed the multiplex PCR reads with MiXCR anew, one entry per CDR3 protein. The data hold tens of thousands of distinct CDR3 sequences, with roughly 77% observed a single time. This CDR3 contains 14 residues. Germline loops: CDR1 MNHEY, CDR2 SVGAGI.

The TCR originated in a man aged 40-49 years with primary liver carcinoma and hepatitis B virus infection. The chain recombines TRBV6-5 with TRBJ2-7; D ambiguous. Sequencing input: liver tumor tissue from sampling region 3. Subset reported: tumor region T3, left-lateral pole. The CDR3: CAGSYQSTPPEQYF. The CDR3 nucleotides read TGTGCCGGCAGTTACCAGTCAACCCCTCCCGAGCAATACTTC.